The 15 T cell receptor beta chains reported below all come from one sample, sequenced in a study of T cell responses to AZD1222 COVID-19 vaccine. Method: immunoSEQ multiplex PCR; TCRdb's copy keeps in-frame clones and lacks some. The sample consists of tens of thousands of clones, more than 60% of them appearing once. The material sequenced was peripheral blood, taken on day 0 of MenACWY control vaccination. The source is an adult in good health.

This clone is a singleton in its sample. The chain has TRBV29-1 and TRBJ2-7; the match to TRBD1 covers 7 bases. CDR1 is SQVTM and CDR2 is ANQGSEA in the germline V gene. The CDR3 extends over 11 amino acids. V lost 5 bases, J lost 7 bases, and 5 bases stayed unmatched. Here the CDR3 reads CSVQRQGEQYF. For the CDR3, the DNA is TGCAGCGTTCAACGACAGGGAGAGCAGTACTTC.

This clone was picked up a small number of times. The chain recombines TRBV7-2 with TRBJ1-1; tentative D call: TRBD1 (6 bases). Germline assignment: CDR1 SGHTA and CDR2 FQGNSA. The CDR3 length is 15 residues. V was pared by 7 bases and J by 2 bases, with 17 bases between. The CDR3 DNA reads TGTGCCAGCACCCCGGGGGGGCGCGGAAACACTGAAGCTTTCTTT. It encodes CASTPGGRGNTEAFF.

The genes are TRBV5-1 and TRBJ2-3, with 8 nucleotides matching TRBD1. Germline lookup yields CDR1 SGHRS and CDR2 YFSETQ. This CDR3 is 15 amino acids long. V trimming: 6 bases; J trimming: 3 bases; junction bases outside the gene matches: 9. CDR3 in DNA: TGCGCCAGCACCCACTGGACAGGGATAACAGATACGCAGTATTTT. Translation gives CASTHWTGITDTQYF.

The chain carries TRBV28 and TRBJ1-3, with D maybe TRBD1 (5 bases). V was clipped by 4 bases and J by 7 bases, with 11 bases between them. Germline V gene sequence: CDR1 MDHEN, CDR2 SYDVKM. The CDR3 is 13 residues long. The CDR3 coding sequence is TGTGCCAGCAGTTCCCCAGGGACGAACACCATATATTTT. It is translated as CASSSPGTNTIYF.

The rearrangement links TRBV6-5 to TRBJ2-3; weak D call: TRBD2 (6 bases). This CDR3 spans 15 amino acids. Germline CDR1 and CDR2: MNHEY and SVGAGI. V was clipped by 2 bases and J by 3 bases, with 12 bases between them. The CDR3 DNA reads TGTGCCAGCAGTTACCTGGGACTGCTAACAGATACGCAGTATTTT. Translated, it gives CASSYLGLLTDTQYF.

V usage is TRBV29-1 and J usage is TRBJ2-1; D assignment may be TRBD1 or TRBD2 (5 bases each). The CDR3 loop spans 12 amino acids. The V end lost 7 bases, the J end lost 5 bases, and 12 bases lay between the germline ends. The germline CDR1 and CDR2 sequences are SQVTM and ANQGSEA. The CDR3 DNA sequence: TGCAGCGGGGGGAGTTCGGACAATGAGCAGTTCTTC. This encodes CSGGSSDNEQFF.

This clone came up a few times. This sequence joins TRBV9 and TRBJ1-2; D gene uncertain. Trimming left V 3 bases short and J 1 base short, with 7 bases between. The CDR3 covers 13 residues. Germline values: CDR1 SGDLS, CDR2 YYNGEE. CDR3 sequence: CASSAVDNYGYTF. The DNA for the CDR3 is TGTGCCAGCAGCGCCGTGGATAACTATGGCTACACCTTC.

The chain uses TRBV5-6 and TRBJ1-2; D might be TRBD1 (6 bases). Trimming took off 1 base at V and 3 bases at J, with 16 bases between the two ends. This CDR3 region has 16 residues. Per germline, CDR1 SGHDT and CDR2 YYEEEE. CDR3 sequence: CASSLWTGQQDYGYTF. The CDR3, as DNA: TGTGCCAGCAGCTTGTGGACCGGACAGCAGGACTATGGCTACACCTTC.

The rearrangement links TRBV7-6 to TRBJ1-1, with D perhaps TRBD1 (5 bases). The CDR3 is made up of 15 amino acids. Germline values: CDR1 SGHVS, CDR2 FNYEAQ. V was pared by 2 bases and J by 0 bases, with 10 bases between. DNA for the CDR3: TGTGCCAGCAGCTTAAGGCAGGGTTTGAACACTGAAGCTTTCTTT. Translating gives CASSLRQGLNTEAFF.

The CDR3 DNA sequence: TGCAGTGCTAGTCAGGGTACCGGCAATCAGCCCCAGCATTTT. Translated, it gives CSASQGTGNQPQHF. The gene calls are TRBV20-1 and TRBJ1-5, with D possibly being TRBD1 (5 bases). Germline V gene data show CDR1 as DFQATT and CDR2 as SNEGSKA (reference sequence). The CDR3 sequence is 14 residues long. Trimming took 3 bases from V and 2 from J, leaving 11 bases between them.

The chain recombines TRBV6-5 with TRBJ1-1; D is uncertain. Germline loops: CDR1 MNHEY, CDR2 SVGAGI. This CDR3 is 13 amino acids long. Deletions cut 2 bases from V and 4 bases from J, with 8 bases between. This CDR3 is CASSYRDGTEAFF. The DNA for the CDR3 is TGTGCCAGCAGTTACAGGGATGGCACTGAAGCTTTCTTT.

The chain employs TRBV28 and TRBJ2-5, with 9 nucleotides matching TRBD1. The junction had 3 bases not matched to a gene; V was cut back by 8 bases and J by 5 bases. The CDR3 is 12 residues long. Germline values: CDR1 MDHEN, CDR2 SYDVKM. The CDR3 region has the DNA TGTGCCAGCCGGACAGGGGACGAGACCCAGTACTTC. Translation gives CASRTGDETQYF.

The chain carries TRBV6-5 and TRBJ2-7; a possible D gene is TRBD2 (6 bases). Trimming stripped 7 bases from V and 1 base from J, with 14 bases between. The CDR3 has 14 residues. Germline CDR1 reads MNHEY; CDR2 reads SVGAGI. The CDR3 spells CASMMGGLSYEQYV. The CDR3 nucleotides read TGTGCCAGCATGATGGGGGGTTTATCCTACGAGCAGTACGTC.

The genes are TRBV2 and TRBJ1-5; D gene uncertain. Per germline, CDR1 SNHLY and CDR2 FYNNEI. The CDR3 covers 14 residues. V gave up 1 base and J gave up 10 bases, with 14 bases separating them. The chain's CDR3 is CASSEGSSAKPQHF. Written as DNA, the CDR3 is TGTGCCAGCAGTGAAGGTTCTAGCGCCAAACCCCAGCATTTT.

This chain links TRBV6-2 or TRBV6-3 with TRBJ2-7; 10 bases are a match to TRBD2. The CDR3 runs 14 residues. Per germline, CDR1 MNHEY and CDR2 SVGEGT. Trimming at V came to 2 bases and at J to 3 bases, leaving 1 base not matched to a gene. The CDR3 nucleotides read TGTGCCAGCAGTTACGGGACTAGCGTCTACGAGCAGTACGTC. It codes for CASSYGTSVYEQYV.